The entry that follows covers one TCR beta chain sequence. As yet, its antigen is unknown. The data originate from a study of T cells after yellow fever vaccination. Template switching with 5'RACE generated the TCR cDNA and added a universal primer site and UMIs. TCRdb re-derived calls from the 5' RACE reads in MiXCR, one entry per CDR3 protein. In the table there are approximately 330,000 distinct CDR3 sequences, approximately 12% of which are singletons. CDR1 is LGHDT and CDR2 is YNNKEL in the germline V gene (reference sequence). CDR3 length equals 12 residues. Trimming left V 0 bases short and J 7 bases short, with 6 bases between. Points from the study as a whole: Most primary-vaccination clones reappeared after the booster (more than 95% CD4, roughly 90% CD8).

This sequence was found in a man younger than 30 who received the YFV17D yellow fever vaccine. The chain joins TRBV3-1 to TRBJ1-2; D not resolved. The specimen was CD4+ T cells sorted from PBMCs, collected 15 days after the yellow fever booster vaccination. Here the CDR3 DNA reads TGTGCCAGCAGCCAAGAGGTGGCTGGCTACACCTTC. Residues: CASSQEVAGYTF.